This T cell receptor (beta chain) was identified in a study of vaccination and CD4 T cells after COVID-19. Study in general: Each enrolled participant received a two-dose regimen of either BNT162b2 or mRNA-1273 vaccine. The interval from dose two to post-vaccine sampling had a median of around 79 days, and it ranged from 14 to 241. Whole-study findings and limits: Within the convalescent patients, a median roughly 87% of the SARS-CoV-2-reactive clones were ones that appeared only post-vaccination.

In regard to this clonotype: Its matching antigen is unknown.

The CDR3 runs to 14 residues. V was shortened by 1 base and J by 2 bases, with 10 bases between the two germline ends. CDR1 and CDR2 (germline): DFQATT, SNEGSKA (reference sequence). A single record per CDR3 protein comes from TCRdb applying MiXCR to the PCR reads. The sample shows 20,000 to 25,000 distinct CDR3 sequences, under 60% of them seen only once. The clonotype comes from a human donor who had recovered from COVID-19. The chain carries TRBV20-1 and TRBJ2-3; D is unclear. The sequenced sample was CD4+ T cells from blood, obtained before SARS-CoV-2 vaccination. CDR3 sequence reads: CSARVADLTDTQYF. The DNA of the CDR3 is TGCAGTGCTAGAGTGGCAGACCTCACAGATACGCAGTATTTT.